The 27 T cell receptor beta chains reported below all come from one sample, sequenced in a study of OX40 agonist ivuxolimab in advanced cancers. Data came from immunoSEQ multiplex PCR; TCRdb stores just in-frame clones and leaves some out. The table has around 83,000 clones, roughly 83% seen once. Sequenced here: CD4+ or CD8+ T cells sorted from blood, sampled in a trial of the OX40 agonist ivuxolimab. Receptors originate from an adult with an advanced solid tumor such as melanoma, head and neck, liver or kidney cancer.

This chain uses TRBV7-2 with TRBJ2-7; perhaps D is TRBD1 or TRBD2 (5 bases each). V was cut by 4 bases and J by 2 bases, with 12 bases left in between. Germline V gives CDR1 SGHTA, CDR2 FQGNSA. This CDR3 comprises 14 residues. CDR3 region: CASSSQRGTYEQYF. For the CDR3, the DNA is TGTGCCAGCAGCTCCCAGAGGGGAACCTACGAGCAGTACTTC.

The J gene is TRBJ2-5, the V gene TRBV18; possible D gene TRBD2, 5 bases. The tail of the sequence fits TRBJ2-7 better, so the J call may be wrong. CDR1 is KGHSH and CDR2 is LQKENI in the germline V gene. The CDR3 extends over 12 amino acids. In DNA form, the CDR3 reads TGTGCCAGCTCACCAAGGGAGAACGAGCAGTACTTC. Residues: CASSPRENEQYF.

The chain is built from TRBV5-1 and TRBJ1-4; D may be TRBD1 (6 bases). The germline V and J ends were trimmed by 4 bases and 6 bases, with 16 bases remaining between them. Germline V gene sequence: CDR1 SGHRS, CDR2 YFSETQ. This CDR3 is 15 amino acids long. Written as DNA, the CDR3 is TGCGCCAGCAGCCGATCCGGGACACAGGATGAAAAACTGTTTTTT. Its translation is CASSRSGTQDEKLFF.

The count of this clone is one. V usage is TRBV7-3 and J usage is TRBJ1-1, with 10 positions matching TRBD1. CDR1 and CDR2 (germline): SGHTA, FQGTGA. The CDR3 spans 15 residues. V lost 5 bases to trimming and J lost 1 base; unmatched junction nucleotides: 4. This CDR3 reads CASSPWTGGNTEAFF. The CDR3 nucleotides are TGTGCCAGCAGCCCCTGGACAGGGGGGAACACTGAAGCTTTCTTT.

The gene calls are TRBV29-1 and TRBJ2-3; D uncertain. Trimming removed 6 bases at V and 5 bases at J, with 9 bases between. Looked up from germline, CDR1 is SQVTM and CDR2 is ANQGSEA. The CDR3 spans 11 residues. DNA for the CDR3: TGCAGCGTCCTTACTCTAGATACGCAGTATTTT. Translating gives CSVLTLDTQYF.

This clone was detected only a few times. The chain couples TRBV11-2 to TRBJ1-6; D is unresolved. In germline, CDR1 is SGHAT, CDR2 FQNNGV. There are 12 residues in the CDR3. V was cut by 0 bases and J by 10 bases, with 4 bases left in between. CDR3: CASSLETSPLHF. The CDR3 nucleotides are TGTGCCAGCAGCTTAGAGACGTCACCCCTCCACTTT.

The chain uses TRBV6-4 and TRBJ1-2; TRBD1 might be the D (6 bases). CDR3 length: 15 amino acids. Trimming removed 6 bases at V and 0 bases at J, with 14 bases between. Germline V lookup: CDR1 MRHNA, CDR2 SNTAGT. The CDR3 loop is CASRREDRTNYGYTF. CDR3 nucleotides: TGTGCCAGCAGGCGAGAGGACAGAACTAACTATGGCTACACCTTC.

The chain uses TRBV6-1 and TRBJ1-3; no definite D call. Per the germline V gene, CDR1 is MNHNS and CDR2 is SASEGT. The V end was cut by 8 bases, the J end by 4 bases, with 6 bases between. The CDR3 sequence is 11 residues long. The CDR3 protein is CASDEGNTIYF. The CDR3 coding sequence is TGTGCCAGCGATGAGGGAAACACCATATATTTT.

The gene calls are TRBV19 and TRBJ1-5; a weak D match, TRBD1 (5 bases). Germline V lookup: CDR1 LNHDA, CDR2 SQIVND (reference sequence). This CDR3 has 16 amino acids. Deletions cut 4 bases from V and 0 bases from J, with 13 bases between. The CDR3 region has the DNA TGTGCCAGTAGTAGGGGTCAGGGATTTAGCAATCAGCCCCAGCATTTT. Protein: CASSRGQGFSNQPQHF.

This chain's CDR3 is CASSSIAGGPDTQYF. In nucleotides, the CDR3 is TGTGCCAGCAGCTCGATAGCGGGAGGGCCAGATACGCAGTATTTT. The V and J genes are TRBV11-2 and TRBJ2-3, with 11 nucleotides matching TRBD2. The CDR3 consists of 15 residues. The V and J ends lost 4 bases and 4 bases, in that order; junction bases with no gene match: 4. Germline assignment: CDR1 SGHAT and CDR2 FQNNGV.

V gene TRBV9 combines with J gene TRBJ2-5; D possibly corresponds to TRBD2 (6 bases). CDR3 length: 16 amino acids. Per the germline V gene, CDR1 is SGDLS and CDR2 is YYNGEE. V was shortened by 3 bases and J by 7 bases, with 22 bases between the two germline ends. CDR3 in DNA: TGTGCCAGCAGCGAGGCCTTAGGCGGGGCCGGGGGGACCCAGTACTTC. It specifies CASSEALGGAGGTQYF.

The chain employs TRBV6-6 and TRBJ2-1; 11 nucleotides agree with TRBD1. The CDR3 is 15 amino acids. With V trimmed by 2 bases and J by 6 bases, 3 bases remained unmatched. CDR1 is MNHNY and CDR2 is SVGAGI in the germline V gene (reference sequence). The CDR3, as DNA: TGTGCCAGCAGTTACCATGGACAGGGGGCCAATGAGCAGTTCTTC. Protein: CASSYHGQGANEQFF.

This sequence joins TRBV6-6 and TRBJ1-4; 8 positions agree with TRBD1. There are 15 residues in the CDR3. Germline lookup yields CDR1 MNHNY and CDR2 SVGAGI (reference sequence). V shed 7 bases and J 6 bases; nucleotides not matched to a gene: 10. CDR3 region: CASTPPGQAYEKLFF. CDR3 nucleotides: TGTGCCAGCACGCCCCCGGGACAGGCCTATGAAAAACTGTTTTTT.

The chain is built from TRBV9 and TRBJ2-1; D perhaps matches TRBD2 (6 bases). There are 16 residues in the CDR3. Between the trimmed V and J ends, which lost 4 bases and 3 bases, there was a span of 17 bases. Germline loops: CDR1 SGDLS, CDR2 YYNGEE. The CDR3 DNA sequence: TGTGCCAGCAGCCCCAGAGCGGCGGGAAGCTACAATGAGCAGTTCTTC. Translating gives CASSPRAAGSYNEQFF.

The chain recombines TRBV11-2 with TRBJ2-1; no clear D gene. Germline CDR1 reads SGHAT; CDR2 reads FQNNGV. Trimming pared 6 bases from V and 4 bases from J, leaving 10 bases between. The CDR3 spans 13 residues. For the CDR3, the DNA is TGTGCCAGCAGAATGGCGTCTTACAATGAGCAGTTCTTC. As protein: CASRMASYNEQFF.

J is TRBJ1-4 and V is TRBV11-2, with D possibly matching TRBD1 (5 bases). The V and J ends lost 2 bases and 5 bases respectively, with 12 bases between them. CDR1 and CDR2 (germline): SGHAT, FQNNGV. This CDR3 comprises 15 residues. The CDR3 DNA sequence: TGTGCCAGCAGCTTACAGTGGCGGGGGAATGAAAAACTGTTTTTT. Translated: CASSLQWRGNEKLFF.

The chain joins TRBV21-1 to TRBJ2-1. TRBV21-1 corresponds to a pseudogene. CDR3 length: 18 residues. CDR3 nucleotides: TGTGCCAGCAGCAAGTACAGCTTGTTAAGTGGGGCCTACAATGAGCAGTTCTTC. As protein: CASSKYSLLSGAYNEQFF.

V and J are TRBV19 and TRBJ2-7; maybe TRBD2 (6 bases). Trimming removed 3 bases at V and 2 bases at J, with 14 bases between. CDR1 is LNHDA and CDR2 is SQIVND in the germline V gene (reference sequence). The CDR3 extends over 15 amino acids. The CDR3 reads CASSIMGTGTYEQYF. The DNA of the CDR3 is TGTGCCAGTAGTATTATGGGGACTGGGACCTACGAGCAGTACTTC.

The chain is built from TRBV11-2 and TRBJ2-2, with D unclear. CDR1 is SGHAT, CDR2 FQNNGV, per germline. This CDR3 region has 12 residues. Trimming shortened V by 5 bases and J by 5 bases, and 6 bases separated the two germline ends. Here the CDR3 DNA reads TGTGCCAGCAGCCTATCTACCGGGGAGCTGTTTTTT. This translates into CASSLSTGELFF.

V is TRBV7-8 and J is TRBJ1-3; the D is unclear. The germline gives CDR1 SGHVS, CDR2 FQNEAQ. The V end was cut by 3 bases, the J end by 4 bases, with 4 bases between. The CDR3 is 12 amino acids. The CDR3 nucleotides are TGTGCCAGCAGCTTTGGCGGAAACACCATATATTTT. Translation: CASSFGGNTIYF.

This clone was recorded once. V and J are TRBV7-3 and TRBJ1-1, with D unresolved. This CDR3 has 13 residues. V was shortened by 0 bases and J by 0 bases, with 2 bases between the two germline ends. CDR1 SGHTA and CDR2 FQGTGA come from the germline V gene. The CDR3: CASSLTLNTEAFF. The CDR3 coding sequence is TGTGCCAGCAGCTTAACCCTGAACACTGAAGCTTTCTTT.

V and J are TRBV5-4 and TRBJ2-3; 13 bases line up with TRBD2. The junction had 6 bases not matched to a gene; V was cut back by 5 bases and J by 6 bases. CDR1 is SGHNT, CDR2 YYREEE, per germline (reference sequence). The CDR3 runs 15 residues. Here the CDR3 reads CASRLRTSGSDTQYF. For the CDR3, the DNA is TGTGCCAGCAGGCTTAGGACTAGCGGGAGTGATACGCAGTATTTT.

The chain combines TRBV27 with TRBJ2-3, with 10 bases lining up with TRBD2. The CDR3 totals 15 residues. Trimming at V came to 4 bases and at J to 5 bases, leaving 6 bases not matched to a gene. Germline loops: CDR1 MNHEY, CDR2 SMNVEV (reference sequence). For the CDR3, the DNA is TGTGCCAGCAGTTACCTAGCGGGAGTCTTAGATACGCAGTATTTT. Protein product: CASSYLAGVLDTQYF.

The V and J genes are TRBV2 and TRBJ1-1, with 8 bases matching TRBD1. CDR1 and CDR2 (germline): SNHLY, FYNNEI. The V gene end was trimmed by 5 bases and the J gene end by 8 bases; junction bases not matched to a gene: 4. The CDR3 spans 12 residues. As DNA, the CDR3 is TGTGCCAGCAGTCGACAGGGGATGGAAGCTTTCTTT. Translating it yields CASSRQGMEAFF.

This sequence joins TRBV27 and TRBJ2-5; D could derive from TRBD1 or TRBD2 (7 bases each). Germline CDR1 is MNHEY and CDR2 is SMNVEV (reference sequence). The CDR3 has 13 amino acids. V was cut by 2 bases and J by 7 bases, with 11 bases left in between. The CDR3: CASSLAGGVTQYF. The CDR3 nucleotides read TGTGCCAGCAGTTTAGCAGGGGGGGTGACCCAGTACTTC.

This chain uses TRBV7-2 with TRBJ2-1, with D possibly called TRBD1 or TRBD2 (5 bases each). The germline V and J ends were trimmed by 8 bases and 0 bases, with 14 bases remaining between them. Germline V gives CDR1 SGHTA, CDR2 FQGNSA. This CDR3 has 15 amino acids. As DNA, the CDR3 is TGTGCCAGCTCCCCGGGGCCAAGCTCCTACAATGAGCAGTTCTTC. Protein product: CASSPGPSSYNEQFF. Looking up the rest from reference TRBV7-2 and TRBJ2-1 gives the full variable domain: GAGVSQSPSNKVTEKGKDVELRCDPISGHTALYWYRQSLGQGLEFLIYFQGNSAPDKSGLPSDRFSAERTGGSVSTLTIQRTQQEDSAVYLCASSPGPSSYNEQFFGPGTRLTVL.

The CDR3 spells CASSVGLETRSEQFF. The CDR3 nucleotides are TGTGCCAGCAGCGTAGGGCTAGAGACCAGGAGTGAGCAGTTCTTC. This chain joins TRBV9 and TRBJ2-1, with no clear D. Germline V gene sequence: CDR1 SGDLS, CDR2 YYNGEE. V was shortened by 0 bases and J by 9 bases, with 16 bases between the two germline ends. This CDR3 is built from 15 residues.